This TCR beta chain was retrieved from a study of T cells in Graves' hyperthyroidism and ophthalmopathy. It was RNA transcripts that yielded the amplified TCR beta CDR3 regions. The HTBI set primed first-round TCR CDR3 RT-PCR. TCRdb analysed the multiplex PCR reads with MiXCR anew, one entry per CDR3 protein. The sample consists of over 500,000 distinct CDR3 sequences, roughly 15% of them appearing once. CDR1 DFQATT and CDR2 SNEGSKA come from the germline V gene (reference sequence). V lost 0 bases to trimming and J lost 3 bases; unmatched junction nucleotides: 4. The CDR3 spans 15 residues. This clonotype was counted ten times or more.

The clonotype comes from a woman in her thirties or forties with Graves' hyperthyroidism. The sequenced sample consisted of blood. The chain recombines TRBV20-1 with TRBJ2-3; the match to TRBD2 covers 9 bases. The CDR3 protein is CSARDGLAGTDTQYF. For the CDR3, the DNA is TGCAGTGCTAGAGATGGCCTAGCGGGGACAGATACGCAGTATTTT.